The rows below give T cell receptor beta chains drawn from one sample of a study of siplizumab effects on memory and regulatory T cells. The method was immunoSEQ multiplex PCR; TCRdb's version includes in-frame clones alone and lacks a portion of them. The sample has some 100,000 clones; roughly 93% are singletons. The material sequenced was CD8+ T cells sorted from blood. The receptors here all came from a human donor in good health. CDR3s include the opening cysteine and the closing phenylalanine or tryptophan. The D gene is left open where the match is weak. Where a row states a size, it is once, few, many or the class of an expanded clone; other rows omit it.

clone size: .
D gene: .
J gene: TRBJ2-6
V gene: TRBV6-1
CDR3 protein: CASSERSGAGANVLTF
CDR3 DNA: TGTGCCAGCAGTGAAAGGTCAGGGGCTGGGGCCAACGTCCTGACTTTC

clone size: .
D gene: .
J gene: TRBJ2-5
V gene: TRBV7-9
CDR3 protein: CASSPPGALETQYF
CDR3 DNA: TGTGCCAGCAGCCCCCCCGGGGCGCTAGAGACCCAGTACTTC

clone size: .
D gene: .
J gene: TRBJ2-5
V gene: TRBV7-5
CDR3 protein: CARSLDPRTGVGTQYF
CDR3 DNA: TGTGCCAGAAGCTTAGACCCCAGGACAGGGGTCGGGACCCAGTACTTC

clone size: .
D gene: .
J gene: TRBJ2-1
V gene: TRBV7-3
CDR3 protein: CASSLKSYDSYNEQFF
CDR3 DNA: TGTGCCAGCAGCCTTAAGTCCTATGATTCCTACAATGAGCAGTTCTTC

clone size: .
D gene: .
J gene: TRBJ1-1
V gene: TRBV4-2
CDR3 protein: CASSHQGGGPEAFF
CDR3 DNA: TGTGCCAGCAGCCACCAGGGAGGTGGGCCTGAAGCTTTCTTT

clone size: .
D gene: .
J gene: TRBJ2-7
V gene: TRBV18
CDR3 protein: CASSPNSGNEQYF
CDR3 DNA: TGTGCCAGCTCACCAAACTCCGGTAACGAGCAGTACTTC

clone size: .
D gene: TRBD1
J gene: TRBJ2-7
V gene: TRBV2
CDR3 protein: CASTTGQGGLSYEQYF
CDR3 DNA: TGTGCCAGCACCACGGGACAGGGGGGCCTATCCTACGAGCAGTACTTC

clone size: .
D gene: .
J gene: TRBJ2-2
V gene: TRBV27
CDR3 protein: CASSLGVTGELFF
CDR3 DNA: TGTGCCAGCAGCCTCGGAGTCACCGGGGAGCTGTTTTTT

clone size: once
D gene: TRBD1
J gene: TRBJ2-1
V gene: TRBV6-6
CDR3 protein: CASSYLGQGGDEQFF
CDR3 DNA: TGTGCCAGCAGTTACCTCGGACAGGGGGGCGATGAGCAGTTCTTC

clone size: .
D gene: .
J gene: TRBJ2-7
V gene: TRBV13
CDR3 protein: CASSSAGHYYEQYF
CDR3 DNA: TGTGCCAGCAGCTCGGCAGGACATTACTACGAGCAGTACTTC

clone size: .
D gene: TRBD1
J gene: TRBJ1-5
V gene: TRBV7-9
CDR3 protein: CASSLGTGNQPQHF
CDR3 DNA: TGTGCCAGCAGCTTGGGGACAGGGAATCAGCCCCAGCATTTT

clone size: .
D gene: TRBD1
J gene: TRBJ1-5
V gene: TRBV27
CDR3 protein: CASSRTGGRQPQHF
CDR3 DNA: TGTGCCAGCAGTCGGACAGGGGGACGTCAGCCCCAGCATTTT

clone size: .
D gene: .
J gene: TRBJ1-1
V gene: TRBV14
CDR3 protein: CASSQEPWGGGEAFF
CDR3 DNA: TGTGCCAGCAGCCAAGAACCTTGGGGGGGTGGTGAAGCTTTCTTT

clone size: .
D gene: .
J gene: TRBJ2-1
V gene: TRBV30
CDR3 protein: CAWSLRKGVSSYNEQFF
CDR3 DNA: TGTGCCTGGAGTCTCCGTAAAGGGGTCTCCTCCTACAATGAGCAGTTCTTC

clone size: .
D gene: .
J gene: TRBJ1-4
V gene: TRBV11-2
CDR3 protein: CASSLGHRMGEKLFF
CDR3 DNA: TGTGCCAGCAGCTTAGGGCACAGGATGGGGGAAAAACTGTTTTTT

clone size: .
D gene: .
J gene: TRBJ2-2
V gene: TRBV5-1
CDR3 protein: CASSLVRAEDGGELFF
CDR3 DNA: TGCGCCAGCAGCTTGGTCAGGGCGGAAGACGGCGGGGAGCTGTTTTTT

clone size: .
D gene: .
J gene: TRBJ2-7
V gene: TRBV19
CDR3 protein: CASSAIRDNHHEQYF
CDR3 DNA: TGTGCCAGTAGTGCTATCCGGGACAACCACCACGAGCAGTACTTC

clone size: .
D gene: .
J gene: TRBJ1-4
V gene: TRBV7-6
CDR3 protein: CASSLSLAGEKLFF
CDR3 DNA: TGTGCCAGCAGCTTATCACTAGCGGGTGAAAAACTGTTTTTT

clone size: .
D gene: .
J gene: TRBJ2-1
V gene: TRBV5-6
CDR3 protein: CASSLGAGLGNEQFF
CDR3 DNA: TGTGCCAGCAGCCTGGGGGCGGGATTGGGAAATGAGCAGTTCTTC

clone size: .
D gene: TRBD1
J gene: TRBJ1-1
V gene: TRBV11-3
CDR3 protein: CASSTGGGRGTEAFF
CDR3 DNA: TGTGCCAGCAGCACAGGGGGGGGGCGTGGGACTGAAGCTTTCTTT

clone size: .
D gene: .
J gene: TRBJ2-1
V gene: TRBV11-2
CDR3 protein: CASSRVVLGNNEQFF
CDR3 DNA: TGTGCCAGCAGCCGGGTGGTACTAGGAAACAATGAGCAGTTCTTC

clone size: .
D gene: .
J gene: TRBJ1-5
V gene: TRBV7-6
CDR3 protein: CASSLFAGSQPQHF
CDR3 DNA: TGTGCCAGCAGCTTATTTGCGGGATCTCAGCCCCAGCATTTT

clone size: .
D gene: .
J gene: TRBJ2-1
V gene: TRBV2
CDR3 protein: CASSEGTRNEQFF
CDR3 DNA: TGTGCCAGCAGTGAAGGCACACGCAATGAGCAGTTCTTC

clone size: .
D gene: TRBD1
J gene: TRBJ1-1
V gene: TRBV7-3
CDR3 protein: CASSQTGLNTEAFF
CDR3 DNA: TGTGCCAGCAGCCAGACAGGGTTAAACACTGAAGCTTTCTTT

clone size: .
D gene: TRBD1
J gene: TRBJ2-7
V gene: TRBV4-2
CDR3 protein: CASSQDRFHEQYF
CDR3 DNA: TGTGCCAGCAGCCAGGACAGGTTTCACGAGCAGTACTTC

clone size: .
D gene: .
J gene: TRBJ1-1
V gene: TRBV5-4
CDR3 protein: CASSLARSRTEAFF
CDR3 DNA: TGTGCCAGCAGCTTGGCCAGGAGCAGAACTGAAGCTTTCTTT

clone size: once
D gene: .
J gene: TRBJ2-1
V gene: TRBV5-1
CDR3 protein: CASSPGDSGYYNEQFF
CDR3 DNA: TGCGCCAGCAGCCCAGGGGATAGCGGGTATTACAATGAGCAGTTCTTC